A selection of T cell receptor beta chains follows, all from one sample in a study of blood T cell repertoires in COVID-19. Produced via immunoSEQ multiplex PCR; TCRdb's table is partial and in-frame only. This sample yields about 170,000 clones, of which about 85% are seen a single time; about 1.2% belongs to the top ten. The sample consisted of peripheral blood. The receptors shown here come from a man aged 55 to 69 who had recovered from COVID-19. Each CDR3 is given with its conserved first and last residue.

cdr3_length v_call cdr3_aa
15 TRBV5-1 CASRVGIAATYEQYF
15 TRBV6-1 CASSEARSRTDTQYF
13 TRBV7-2 CASSSTGTGELFF
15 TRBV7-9 CASSLATGWQETQYF
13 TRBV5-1 CASSWGTYNEQFF
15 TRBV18 CASSPDSSGANVLTF
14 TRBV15 CATSLSGGREEQFF
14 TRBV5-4 CASSSGGAGETQYF
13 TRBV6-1 CASSEEQAYGYTF
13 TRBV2 CASSPTYTDTQYF
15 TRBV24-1 CATGAEPATNEKLFF
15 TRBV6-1 CASSEAGVWTGELFF
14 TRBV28 CASTAGTGVSGYTF
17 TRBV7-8 CASRGAGGGLRTDTQYF
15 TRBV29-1 CSVEVGGGSNQPQHF
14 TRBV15 CATSREYYSYGYTF
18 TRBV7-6 CASSSNSFVMERGTEAFF
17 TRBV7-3 CASSPRPAGGATDTQYF
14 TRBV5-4 CASSFGHYNSPLHF
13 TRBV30 CAWSVSLNYGYTF
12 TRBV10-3 CAISPGGSTQYF
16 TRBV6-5 CASSYPVASGGDTQYF
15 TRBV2 CASITGTGLSTEAFF
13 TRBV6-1 CASNDRGAAEAFF
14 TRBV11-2 CASSQVRGGTEAFF
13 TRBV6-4 CASSAGQGYGYTF
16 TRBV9 CASSVDVGTSADTQYF
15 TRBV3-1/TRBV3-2 CASSQVGGIRNTQYF
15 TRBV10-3 CAISEYDRGSYEQYF
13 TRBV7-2 CASSQGGAYGYTF
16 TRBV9 CASTRDRGLGVDTQYF
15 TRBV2 CASSVLPVAGNTIYF
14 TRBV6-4 CASIGYSYTGELFF
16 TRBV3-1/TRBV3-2 CASSLRRPRSTDTQYF
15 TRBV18 CASSQDYKGANVLTF
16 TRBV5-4 CASSARTSGGTDTQYF
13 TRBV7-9 CASQMGADQPQHF
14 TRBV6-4 CASSSGGAINEQFF
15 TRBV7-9 CASSFTGQGTTEAFF
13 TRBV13 CASSLFGGTEAFF
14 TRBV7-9 CASSRSGNNSPLHF
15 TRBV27 CASSLVVAASSPLHF
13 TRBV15 CATSDKVGGLQHF
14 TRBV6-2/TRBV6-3 CASSYPGMNTEAFF
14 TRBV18 CASSGQLDSYEQYF
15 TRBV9 CASSVGDIDNYGYTF
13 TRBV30 CAFGTVGTGELFF
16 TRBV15 CATSRTGLAGTERQYF
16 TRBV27 CASSLSPSRRYGEAFF